This T cell receptor (beta chain) derives from a study of post-analysis software for immune sequencing data. Study details: Disease courses included relapsing-remitting, secondary progressive and progressive-relapsing multiple sclerosis.

This clonotype was seen more than once but under ten times. Its antigen is as yet unknown. General observations from the study: Samples sharing a preparation batch grouped tightly together when assessed by F measure. Five TRBV segments, including TRBV5-6, TRBV5-1 and TRBV20-1, were more frequent in patients than controls. Relative to controls, patients with multiple sclerosis showed significantly lower normalized Chao1 diversity.

V was trimmed by 3 bases and J by 6 bases, leaving 11 bases between them. Germline values: CDR1 KGHDR, CDR2 SFDVKD. This CDR3 has 14 amino acids. The TCR beta cDNA libraries carried unique molecular identifiers. Each batch of roughly 0.95 to 10 million T cells produced 500,000 to 600,000 cDNA molecules. TCRdb itself ran the PCR reads through MiXCR, one entry per CDR3 protein. The repertoire consists of 600,000 to 750,000 distinct CDR3 sequences, with approximately 60% occurring once and the leading ten covering 11%. This TCR derives from a girl aged 2 to 10 with multiple sclerosis. Sequenced: blood. This chain connects TRBV24-1 to TRBJ2-1; TRBD1 might be the D (6 bases). The CDR3 here is CATSDRTGSNEQFF. The CDR3 bases are TGTGCCACCAGTGATCGTACAGGGAGCAATGAGCAGTTCTTC.